The present entry profiles one T cell receptor (beta chain) with its context. The data were obtained in a study of blood T cell repertoires in COVID-19. Overall study context: The study drew acute and convalescent COVID-19 samples from the United States, Italy and Spain. Nucleic acid was either cDNA or gDNA, and it came from T cells, B-cell-depleted T cells, or PBMCs.

Some clones are missing from TCRdb's copy, which holds only in-frame ones; the method was immunoSEQ multiplex PCR. The sample records more than 200,000 clones, 80% to 90% being singletons. While infection was still active, Seattle patients were enrolled and then followed longitudinally. In germline, CDR1 is SGDLS, CDR2 YYNGEE. The ends were cut back, 4 bases at V and 7 bases at J, with 15 bases in the middle. The CDR3 contains 15 residues. This chain uses TRBV9 with TRBJ1-6; D gene unclear. The clonotype originates from a man aged 25 to 45 with COVID-19, enrolled during active disease. Input material: peripheral blood. Here the CDR3 reads CASSSRQTVNSPLHF. The DNA of the CDR3 is TGTGCCAGCAGCTCACGACAAACCGTAAATTCACCCCTCCACTTT. Supplemented by reference TRBV9 and TRBJ1-6, the full variable domain reads DSGVTQTPKHLITATGQRVTLRCSPRSGDLSVYWYQQSLDQGLQFLIQYYNGEERAKGNILERFSAQQFPDLHSELNLSSLELGDSALYFCASSSRQTVNSPLHFGNGTRLTVT.